This TCR beta chain was captured by sequencing in a study of cytomegalovirus exposure and HLA in healthy donors. Germline values: CDR1 SGHAT, CDR2 FQNNGV. Trimming removed 3 bases from V and 5 bases from J; junction bases left unmatched: 5. The CDR3 has 14 amino acids. In nominal health when sampled, donors likely had unrecorded immune exposures nonetheless. This clone showed up just a few times. No antigen is known for it. Study results and caveats: Immune exposure information available was restricted to CMV serostatus. For cytomegalovirus status, the classifier reportedly gave diagnoses with high specificity and sensitivity.

The PCR had 60 Vbeta and 13 Jbeta primers. Some clones are missing from TCRdb's copy, which holds only in-frame ones; the method was immunoSEQ multiplex PCR. Here the sample spans 150,000 to 200,000 clones, 75% to 90% being singletons. The rearrangement joins TRBV11-2 to TRBJ2-5; 8 bases are shared with TRBD2. The sample consisted of PBMCs. This TCR was sampled from a young woman in good health and CMV-seronegative. CDR3 protein: CASSFSGGRETQYF. CDR3 nucleotides: TGTGCCAGCAGCTTCAGCGGGGGTCGGGAGACCCAGTACTTC.